One sample yielded the 3 T cell receptor beta chains listed below, sequenced in a study of spatial heterogeneity in lung cancer. Points from the study as a whole: For expanded intratumoral alpha and beta TCRs, counts tracked tumor mutation counts.

TCRdb re-analysed the 5' RACE reads in MiXCR, keeping a single row per CDR3 protein. This sample yields under 3,000 distinct CDR3 sequences, of which about 1.5% are seen a single time; under 12% belongs to the top ten. These TCRs' antigens remain unknown. The time point: sample taken at primary tumor resection. Source: lung tumor tissue, taken at surgery. All receptors come from a male donor with early-stage non-small cell lung cancer.

By proportion, this clonotype is medium-sized. This chain links TRBV20-1 with TRBJ2-1, with 9 bases that match TRBD2. Germline loops: CDR1 DFQATT, CDR2 SNEGSKA (reference sequence). The CDR3 spans 15 residues. V trimming: 3 bases; J trimming: 9 bases; junction bases outside the gene matches: 12. The CDR3 region is CSASPSGIGFSEQFF. The DNA for the CDR3 is TGCAGTGCTAGTCCTAGCGGGATAGGATTTAGTGAGCAGTTCTTC.

Within the sample, this clonotype is medium-sized. A read error may account for a junction end that differs from germline. The V and J genes are TRBV6-1 and TRBJ1-4, with 9 bases lining up with TRBD1. Germline V CDR1 and CDR2: MNHNS, SASEGT. This CDR3 has 15 amino acids. In DNA, the CDR3 is TGTGCCAGCTGTGACAGGGGGACTTTAAATGAAAAACTGTTTTTT. Protein product: CASCDRGTLNEKLFF.

By share, this clonotype counts as medium-sized. The J gene is TRBJ1-1, the V gene TRBV6-5, with 7 bases aligning to TRBD1. Losses at the gene ends were 6 bases for V and 3 bases for J; bases not matched to a gene: 10. From germline, CDR1 is MNHEY and CDR2 SVGAGI. The CDR3 sequence is 15 residues long. CDR3 DNA: TGTGCCAGCAGAACCCGGGGACAGCGGTACACTGAAGCTTTCTTT. Its protein is CASRTRGQRYTEAFF.